Listed here are 9 T cell receptor beta chains from one sample, sequenced in a study of control samples from healthy donors and cancer patients. Sequenced by immunoSEQ multiplex PCR; TCRdb stores in-frame clones only, minus some. This table holds tens of thousands of clones, 75% to 85% found once. Specimen: PBMCs. Source of these receptors: a man in his sixties with colorectal cancer.

The V call is TRBV7-9, the J call TRBJ1-1, with a tentative D call TRBD1 (6 bases). The germline CDR1 and CDR2 sequences are SEHNR and FQNEAQ (reference sequence). CDR3 length: 16 amino acids. Deletions cut 4 bases from V and 4 bases from J, with 19 bases between. Here the CDR3 DNA reads TGTGCCAGCAGCTCTCCGGGACTCCGAGGGGGCACTGAAGCTTTCTTT. Its protein product is CASSSPGLRGGTEAFF. The full variable domain, rest sourced from reference TRBV7-9 and TRBJ1-1, is DTGVSQNPRHKITKRGQNVTFRCDPISEHNRLYWYRQTLGQGPEFLTYFQNEAQLEKSRLLSDRFSAERPKGSFSTLEIQRTEQGDSAMYLCASSSPGLRGGTEAFFGQGTRLTVV.

The chain employs TRBV6-6 and TRBJ1-1, with a tentative D call TRBD1 (5 bases). There are 13 residues in the CDR3. With 4 bases removed from V and 0 bases from J, the gap between germline ends came to 6 bases. Germline CDR1 reads MNHNY; CDR2 reads SVGAGI (reference sequence). The CDR3 loop is CASSSTVNTEAFF. CDR3 in DNA: TGTGCCAGCAGTTCGACAGTGAACACTGAAGCTTTCTTT.

This chain uses TRBV24-1 with TRBJ1-1, with D uncertain. Germline V gene lookup returns CDR1 KGHDR and CDR2 SFDVKD. The CDR3 runs 19 residues. V was cut by 1 base and J by 1 base, with 21 bases left in between. CDR3 sequence reads: CATSDFIQGRRGWNTEAFF. In nucleotides, the CDR3 is TGTGCCACCAGTGATTTTATCCAAGGGAGGCGAGGGTGGAACACTGAAGCTTTCTTT.

The chain recombines TRBV7-2 with TRBJ1-5, with D unclear. CDR1 SGHTA and CDR2 FQGNSA come from the germline V gene. The CDR3 length is 14 residues. The ends were cut back, 1 base at V and 2 bases at J, with 6 bases in the middle. CDR3 in DNA: TGTGCCAGCAGCTTAGGGATGGGCAATCAGCCCCAGCATTTT. This sequence encodes CASSLGMGNQPQHF.

The CDR3 region is CASSKARSMNTEAFF. The CDR3 region has the DNA TGTGCCAGCAGCAAAGCTCGGAGTATGAACACTGAAGCTTTCTTT. The chain couples TRBV21-1 to TRBJ1-1. TRBV21-1 is designated a pseudogene. The CDR3 runs 15 residues.

In nucleotides, the CDR3 is TGCGCCAGCAGCTTGGGCCTGAACACTGAAGCTTTCTTT. Translated: CASSLGLNTEAFF. The chain couples TRBV5-1 to TRBJ1-1; D is uncertain. CDR3 length equals 13 residues. Trimming took off 0 bases at V and 0 bases at J, with 3 bases between the two ends. Germline V gene lookup returns CDR1 SGHRS and CDR2 YFSETQ.

The chain recombines TRBV30 with TRBJ1-3; TRBD1 agrees at 10 bases. This CDR3 has 14 amino acids. Germline V gene sequence: CDR1 GTSNPN, CDR2 SVGIG (reference sequence). V shed 2 bases, J shed 7 bases, and the junction held 5 bases outside the gene matches. DNA for the CDR3: TGTGCCTGGAGTAGGGACAGGGGATTGAACACCATATATTTT. Residues: CAWSRDRGLNTIYF.

V is TRBV19 and J is TRBJ2-1, with a possible D match to TRBD1 (5 bases). Per germline, CDR1 LNHDA and CDR2 SQIVND (reference sequence). The CDR3 is 15 residues long. Trimming pared 1 base from V and 6 bases from J, leaving 13 bases between. CDR3 DNA sequence: TGTGCCAGTAGTATAGTGGGGCAGGGTAGCAATGAGCAGTTCTTC. Its translation is CASSIVGQGSNEQFF.

This clone was seen a few times. The chain carries TRBV3-1 (or the pseudogene TRBV3-2) and TRBJ1-2; D gene uncertain. CDR3 length: 14 residues. Between the trimmed V and J ends, which lost 3 bases and 2 bases, there was a span of 10 bases. Germline V gives CDR1 LGHDT, CDR2 YNNKEL (reference sequence). Written as DNA, the CDR3 is TGTGCCAGCAGCCAGAGTATGGCGAACTATGGCTACACCTTC. Translated: CASSQSMANYGYTF.